These 8 T cell receptor beta chains came from one sample sequenced in a study of blood T cell repertoires in COVID-19. TCRdb keeps only in-frame clones here, not all; method: immunoSEQ multiplex PCR. Here the sample spans roughly 220,000 clones, approximately 78% being singletons. The sample was peripheral blood. The source is a woman older than 75 with COVID-19, enrolled during active disease.

This chain uses TRBV18 with TRBJ1-2; 12 bases map to TRBD1. Per germline, CDR1 KGHSH and CDR2 LQKENI. The junction had 10 bases not matched to a gene; V was cut back by 3 bases and J by 8 bases. The CDR3 is 16 amino acids. The CDR3 loop is CASSPLRDRGLQGYTF. CDR3 in DNA: TGTGCCAGCTCACCTCTCCGGGACAGGGGGCTGCAAGGCTACACCTTC.

This clone was recorded once. The V call is TRBV4-1, the J call TRBJ2-2; 11 nucleotides agree with TRBD1. The V segment lost 6 bases and the J segment 5 bases; nucleotides outside the gene matches: 5. Germline CDR1 is MGHRA and CDR2 is YSYEKL. CDR3 length equals 15 residues. The CDR3 spells CASRVGQGVTGELFF. The CDR3 bases are TGCGCCAGCAGAGTGGGACAGGGGGTAACCGGGGAGCTGTTTTTT.

The chain carries TRBV15 and TRBJ2-7; D unclear. This CDR3 spans 15 amino acids. CDR1 is LNHNV and CDR2 is YYDKDF in the germline V gene (reference sequence). V lost 0 bases and J lost 0, with 9 bases in between. The CDR3 loop reads CATSRENGFSYEQYF. The CDR3 bases are TGTGCCACCAGCAGAGAAAACGGTTTCTCCTACGAGCAGTACTTC. The variable domain in full, completed from reference TRBV15 and TRBJ2-7, reads DAMVIQNPRYQVTQFGKPVTLSCSQTLNHNVMYWYQQKSSQAPKLLFHYYDKDFNNEADTPDNFQSRRPNTSFCFLDIRSPGLGDTAMYLCATSRENGFSYEQYFGPGTRLTVT.

This rearrangement joins TRBV30 to TRBJ1-5; D unresolved. The CDR3 consists of 13 residues. V was pared by 1 base and J by 9 bases, with 13 bases between. Germline-derived CDR1 and CDR2 are GTSNPN and SVGIG (reference sequence). CDR3 loop: CAWSAGPQWPQHF. The CDR3 DNA reads TGTGCCTGGAGTGCTGGGCCGCAGTGGCCCCAGCATTTT.

This chain joins TRBV19 and TRBJ1-2; D is unresolved. This CDR3 comprises 21 residues. Germline CDR1 reads LNHDA; CDR2 reads SQIVND (reference sequence). The germline V and J ends were trimmed by 5 bases and 0 bases, with 31 bases remaining between them. The CDR3 spells CASSAPLGREVKRKANYGYTF. CDR3 nucleotide sequence: TGTGCCAGTAGTGCGCCTCTGGGCCGGGAAGTTAAGAGAAAAGCTAACTATGGCTACACCTTC.

The rearrangement links TRBV30 to TRBJ1-2; 8 bases map to TRBD1. Germline values: CDR1 GTSNPN, CDR2 SVGIG (reference sequence). V lost 4 bases, J lost 4 bases, and 5 bases stayed unmatched. This CDR3 has 13 amino acids. Here the CDR3 reads CAWNEQGVYGYTF. CDR3 in DNA: TGTGCCTGGAACGAACAGGGGGTCTATGGCTACACCTTC.

The chain joins TRBV21-1 to TRBJ1-6. TRBV21-1 corresponds to a pseudogene. The CDR3 is 17 amino acids. As DNA, the CDR3 is TGTGCCAGCAGCAAAGGGTCCGACTTAGCCTATAATTCACCCCTCCACTTT. Translated: CASSKGSDLAYNSPLHF.

The CDR3 nucleotides read TGTGCCAGCAGCCAGTCGGGACAGGGGGCGAATGAGCAGTTCTTC. Translating it yields CASSQSGQGANEQFF. The V call is TRBV2, the J call TRBJ2-1, with TRBD1 matching 12 bases. The CDR3 runs to 15 residues. Germline CDR1 reads SNHLY; CDR2 reads FYNNEI. Trimming removed 6 bases from V and 7 bases from J; junction bases left unmatched: 7.